What follows are 28 T cell receptor beta chains derived from one specimen sequenced in a study of CD8 T cells in ankylosing spondylitis. TCRdb re-analysed the 5' RACE reads in MiXCR, keeping a single row per CDR3 protein. Of about 340,000 distinct CDR3 sequences listed, 14% to 15% were seen once; the top ten hold about 1.1%. The material sequenced was blood, either unsorted or a sorted T cell fraction (not recorded which). Receptors were obtained from a male donor with ankylosing spondylitis or in good health (not recorded which).

This clonotype appeared a few times. This chain links TRBV9 with TRBJ2-1; 11 nucleotides line up with TRBD2. In germline, CDR1 is SGDLS, CDR2 YYNGEE. The CDR3 runs to 15 residues. Trimming removed 4 bases from V and 4 bases from J; junction bases left unmatched: 4. The CDR3 is CASSSRLAGYNEQFF. The CDR3 DNA reads as TGTGCCAGCAGCTCCCGACTAGCGGGGTACAATGAGCAGTTCTTC.

This clonotype appeared a few times. J is TRBJ1-2 and V is TRBV7-2; D unclear. Germline loops: CDR1 SGHTA, CDR2 FQGNSA. The CDR3 contains 16 residues. The V and J ends lost 1 base and 0 bases respectively, with 12 bases between them. CDR3 region: CASSLVSQPTNYGYTF. The DNA of the CDR3 is TGTGCCAGCAGCTTAGTATCACAGCCGACTAACTATGGCTACACCTTC.

The V gene is TRBV3-1, the J gene TRBJ2-2; TRBD1 aligns across 11 bases. The CDR3 sequence is 17 residues long. The germline V gene has CDR1 LGHDT and CDR2 YNNKEL (reference sequence). The V segment lost 5 bases and the J segment 4 bases; nucleotides outside the gene matches: 9. This CDR3 is CASSSLGTGGITGELFF. The CDR3 coding sequence is TGTGCCAGCAGCTCATTAGGGACAGGGGGGATCACCGGGGAGCTGTTTTTT.

This clonotype was recorded a few times. The rearrangement links TRBV6-1 to TRBJ1-6; D gene ambiguous. The CDR3 is 15 residues long. V was trimmed by 4 bases and J by 10 bases, leaving 17 bases between them. Germline V lookup: CDR1 MNHNS, CDR2 SASEGT. CDR3 protein: CASSGRIGLGSPLHF. As DNA, the CDR3 is TGTGCCAGCAGTGGTAGAATTGGACTTGGATCACCCCTCCACTTT.

V and J are TRBV6-5 and TRBJ2-7; D uncertain. The CDR3 covers 14 residues. The germline V gene encodes CDR1 MNHEY and CDR2 SVGAGI. The V end lost 6 bases, the J end lost 0 bases, and 12 bases lay between the germline ends. CDR3 sequence reads: CASSYSRSSYEQYF. Here the CDR3 DNA reads TGTGCCAGCAGCTACAGCCGGAGCTCCTACGAGCAGTACTTC.

The J gene is TRBJ2-7, the V gene TRBV12-3 or TRBV12-4, with D perhaps given as TRBD1 or TRBD2 (5 bases each). Trimming took 6 bases from V and 1 from J, leaving 13 bases between them. There are 14 residues in the CDR3. CDR3 sequence (DNA): TGTGCCAGCAGCCCAGGGAGACCATCCTACGAGCAGTACTTC. This codes for CASSPGRPSYEQYF.

This chain connects TRBV20-1 to TRBJ1-6; TRBD1 agrees at 11 bases. The CDR3 is made up of 14 amino acids. With 5 bases clipped from V and 9 bases from J, the junction kept 6 bases outside the gene matches. The V gene's germline CDR1 is DFQATT and CDR2 SNEGSKA (reference sequence). This CDR3 reads CSAGDRGSFSPLHF. Here the CDR3 DNA reads TGCAGTGCTGGGGACAGGGGGAGTTTTTCACCCCTCCACTTT.

This clonotype was counted only a few times. V usage is TRBV29-1 and J usage is TRBJ1-2; D gene unclear. The CDR3 spans 11 residues. Trimming removed 4 bases at V and 4 bases at J, with 7 bases between. Germline CDR1 SQVTM, CDR2 ANQGSEA. DNA of the CDR3: TGCAGCGTTGGGGGAGGCTATGGCTACACCTTC. This encodes CSVGGGYGYTF.

This clonotype was seen more than once but under ten times. V gene TRBV4-1 combines with J gene TRBJ2-5; D not certain. V was cut by 1 base and J by 2 bases, with 11 bases left in between. The CDR3 length is 15 residues. The germline V gene encodes CDR1 MGHRA and CDR2 YSYEKL. The CDR3 sequence: CASSQGIIVQETQYF. The CDR3 bases are TGCGCCAGCAGCCAAGGGATAATAGTACAAGAGACCCAGTACTTC.

This clonotype was observed a handful of times. V gene TRBV10-3 combines with J gene TRBJ1-1; D is uncertain. The CDR3 is 15 residues long. Trimming removed 0 bases from V and 6 bases from J, with 14 bases in between. Germline V gives CDR1 ENHRY, CDR2 SYGVKD. This CDR3 is CAISESRVVSAEAFF. CDR3 nucleotides: TGTGCCATCAGTGAGTCGCGGGTTGTTTCAGCTGAAGCTTTCTTT.

This clonotype has just a few counts. The gene calls are TRBV6-5 and TRBJ2-7; no reliable D call. The CDR3 has 15 residues. CDR1 and CDR2 from the germline V gene are MNHEY and SVGAGI. The V end lost 2 bases, the J end lost 2 bases, and 13 bases lay between the germline ends. CDR3 nucleotide sequence: TGTGCCAGCAGTTACCTTGGTCCCTCCCCCTACGAGCAGTACTTC. Translation: CASSYLGPSPYEQYF.

The sample holds many counts of this clonotype. The J gene is TRBJ2-7, the V gene TRBV20-1; 16 bases map to TRBD2. The CDR3 covers 15 residues. V lost 5 bases and J lost 6; bases outside the gene matches: 7. Germline V gene data show CDR1 as DFQATT and CDR2 as SNEGSKA (reference sequence). This CDR3 is CSASPGTSGRAEQYF. The CDR3 nucleotides read TGCAGTGCTTCCCCCGGGACTAGCGGGAGGGCCGAGCAGTACTTC.

The V and J genes are TRBV3-1 and TRBJ2-6; TRBD1 aligns across 7 bases. The CDR3 has 19 amino acids. After removal of 1 base from V and 0 bases from J, the junction contained 9 bases not matched to a gene. Germline V CDR1 and CDR2: LGHDT, YNNKEL (reference sequence). The CDR3 loop reads CASSQGGWTGSSGANVLTF. In DNA form, the CDR3 reads TGTGCCAGCAGCCAAGGAGGGTGGACAGGTAGCTCTGGGGCCAACGTCCTGACTTTC.

This chain joins TRBV20-1 and TRBJ1-2; D uncertain. Germline CDR1 is DFQATT and CDR2 is SNEGSKA (reference sequence). The V gene lost 0 bases and the J gene lost 7 bases, with 0 bases spanning the gap. This CDR3 region has 9 residues. As DNA, the CDR3 is TGCAGTGCTAGAGATGGCTACACCTTC. This codes for CSARDGYTF.

The rearrangement links TRBV20-1 to TRBJ1-2; D remains ambiguous. V was trimmed by 0 bases and J by 5 bases, leaving 4 bases between them. Germline V lookup: CDR1 DFQATT, CDR2 SNEGSKA (reference sequence). This CDR3 is built from 11 residues. CDR3 amino acids: CSAREIYGYTF. Here the CDR3 DNA reads TGCAGTGCTAGAGAGATATATGGCTACACCTTC.

This clonotype appeared a few times. The chain links TRBV12-3 or TRBV12-4 to TRBJ2-7; 7 bases fit TRBD1. J gave up 1 base and V 3 bases, and 9 bases lay outside the gene matches. The CDR3 totals 16 residues. CDR3 in DNA: TGTGCCAGCAGTTTGCCCCCGACAGGGTCATCCTACGAGCAGTACTTC. It specifies CASSLPPTGSSYEQYF.

There are a few counts of this clonotype. This chain uses TRBV6-5 with TRBJ2-7, with TRBD2 matching over 7 bases. CDR1 and CDR2 from the germline V gene are MNHEY and SVGAGI. V lost 0 bases and J lost 3; bases outside the gene matches: 8. This CDR3 is 16 amino acids long. The CDR3 is CASSYSSSGPFYEQYF. The CDR3 DNA reads TGTGCCAGCAGTTACTCGTCTAGCGGACCCTTCTACGAGCAGTACTTC.

This clonotype was detected only a few times. The gene calls are TRBV20-1 and TRBJ2-3; D ambiguous. Germline V gene sequence: CDR1 DFQATT, CDR2 SNEGSKA (reference sequence). The germline V and J ends were trimmed by 4 bases and 0 bases, with 11 bases remaining between them. The CDR3 is 14 amino acids. CDR3 protein: CSATLGLSTDTQYF. CDR3 DNA sequence: TGCAGTGCTACCCTCGGCCTAAGCACAGATACGCAGTATTTT.

The rearrangement joins TRBV11-2 to TRBJ2-7; possibly TRBD1 for D (5 bases). From germline, CDR1 is SGHAT and CDR2 FQNNGV. Trimming took 3 bases from V and 3 from J, leaving 15 bases between them. The CDR3 has 15 amino acids. In DNA form, the CDR3 reads TGTGCCAGCAGCTTGTACTGGGGCCAAGTCTACGAGCAGTACTTC. Translated, it gives CASSLYWGQVYEQYF. The full variable domain, rest sourced from reference TRBV11-2 and TRBJ2-7, is EAGVAQSPRYKIIEKRQSVAFWCNPISGHATLYWYQQILGQGPKLLIQFQNNGVVDDSQLPKDRFSAERLKGVDSTLKIQPAKLEDSAVYLCASSLYWGQVYEQYFGPGTRLTVT.

This clonotype was detected a few times. The chain carries TRBV20-1 and TRBJ2-7; tentatively, D is TRBD1 or TRBD2 (5 bases each). Trimming shortened V by 5 bases and J by 7 bases, and 24 bases separated the two germline ends. CDR1 and CDR2 (germline): DFQATT, SNEGSKA (reference sequence). The CDR3 spans 15 residues. CDR3 DNA sequence: TGCAGTGCTGAGAGCTCCGGGACCCACAAGGGAGAGCAGTACTTC. Protein sequence: CSAESSGTHKGEQYF.

The chain links TRBV29-1 to TRBJ2-5, with D maybe TRBD2 (6 bases). Germline V gene sequence: CDR1 SQVTM, CDR2 ANQGSEA. Trimming took off 6 bases at V and 0 bases at J, with 29 bases between the two ends. This CDR3 has 19 amino acids. CDR3 sequence (DNA): TGCAGCGTCCAGAGGAGGGGTGTAATTGGGGATCCAGACCAAGAGACCCAGTACTTC. Translation: CSVQRRGVIGDPDQETQYF.

The rearrangement links TRBV10-1 to TRBJ2-7, with D unclear. The V and J ends lost 0 bases and 2 bases respectively, with 11 bases between them. The germline V gene has CDR1 WNHNN and CDR2 SYGVQD (reference sequence). This CDR3 spans 15 amino acids. The CDR3 loop reads CASSESGIRAYEQYF. In nucleotides, the CDR3 is TGCGCCAGCAGTGAGTCCGGCATCCGAGCCTACGAGCAGTACTTC.

The chain joins TRBV14 to TRBJ1-1; D is perhaps TRBD1 (6 bases). This CDR3 is built from 12 residues. Germline V CDR1 and CDR2: SGHDN, FVKESK. The ends were cut back, 4 bases at V and 9 bases at J, with 12 bases in the middle. CDR3 sequence (DNA): TGTGCCAGCAGCCTGGGGACAAGCAAAGCTTTCTTT. The encoded protein is CASSLGTSKAFF.

This clonotype was found a few times. V gene TRBV7-2 combines with J gene TRBJ1-2; possibly TRBD1 for D (5 bases). Looked up from germline, CDR1 is SGHTA and CDR2 is FQGNSA. Trimming cost V 5 bases and J 5 bases, with 15 bases left between them. This CDR3 comprises 14 residues. This CDR3 is CASSVGGGPYGYTF. In nucleotides, the CDR3 is TGTGCCAGCAGCGTGGGGGGGGGTCCTTATGGCTACACCTTC.

This clonotype turned up a few times. V and J are TRBV6-1 and TRBJ1-1; 11 bases fit TRBD1. The CDR3 is 16 amino acids. Germline assignment: CDR1 MNHNS and CDR2 SASEGT. V lost 4 bases, J lost 0 bases, and 4 bases stayed unmatched. The CDR3 region is CASSAGQGAVNTEAFF. CDR3 in DNA: TGTGCCAGCAGTGCCGGACAGGGGGCTGTGAACACTGAAGCTTTCTTT.

The gene calls are TRBV5-1 and TRBJ2-7; no reliable D call. The V gene's germline CDR1 is SGHRS and CDR2 YFSETQ. V lost 6 bases to trimming and J lost 0 bases, with 13 bases between them. This CDR3 region has 14 residues. DNA of the CDR3: TGCGCCAGCACCGAGGCCCCGGGCTCCTACGAGCAGTACTTC. Its translation is CASTEAPGSYEQYF.

The V gene is TRBV5-1, the J gene TRBJ2-1, with D perhaps being TRBD1 or TRBD2 (5 bases each). Germline CDR1 is SGHRS and CDR2 is YFSETQ. This CDR3 is 15 amino acids long. V lost 1 base and J lost 5, with 13 bases in between. The CDR3 nucleotides are TGCGCCAGCAGCTTGTTGACGGGGCCGAACAATGAGCAGTTCTTC. It codes for CASSLLTGPNNEQFF. Together with reference TRBV5-1 and TRBJ2-1, the CDR3 gives the full variable domain: KAGVTQTPRYLIKTRGQQVTLSCSPISGHRSVSWYQQTPGQGLQFLFEYFSETQRNKGNFPGRFSGRQFSNSRSEMNVSTLELGDSALYLCASSLLTGPNNEQFFGPGTRLTVL.

This clonotype was counted a few times. The chain uses TRBV7-9 and TRBJ1-1; D is uncertain. V gave up 5 bases and J gave up 5 bases, with 18 bases separating them. CDR3 size: 15 residues. The germline CDR1 and CDR2 sequences are SEHNR and FQNEAQ (reference sequence). The CDR3 reads CASSPSRGGWTEAFF. In DNA, the CDR3 is TGTGCCAGCAGCCCCTCTCGAGGCGGGTGGACTGAAGCTTTCTTT.